The sample holds one count of the clone carrying this T cell receptor beta chain. Per the authors' pipeline: Nucleated cell number was recorded as an estimate derived from reference gene primer amplification. Produced via immunoSEQ multiplex PCR; TCRdb's table is partial and in-frame only. V and J calls and clone size are as listed in that table; D and trimming were resolved from the DNA. The sample consists of roughly 250,000 clones, about 80% of them appearing once. The data belong to a study of blood T cell repertoires in COVID-19. Study overall: Acute and convalescent COVID-19 specimens originated in the United States, Italy and Spain. The analysed material was cDNA or gDNA that came from T cells, B-cell-depleted T cells, or PBMCs.

This CDR3 has 14 amino acids. Germline V lookup: CDR1 SEHNR, CDR2 FQNEAQ (reference sequence). The V and J ends lost 3 bases and 8 bases respectively, with 13 bases between them. The chain links TRBV7-9 to TRBJ1-4; D unresolved. Sequenced input: peripheral blood. This receptor was taken from a woman over 75 with acute or convalescent COVID-19. This CDR3 is CASSFGVVWEKLFF. Here the CDR3 DNA reads TGTGCCAGCAGCTTCGGGGTGGTATGGGAAAAACTGTTTTTT.